These 32 T cell receptor beta chains share one sample of origin, sequenced in a study of T cells after yellow fever vaccination. MiXCR, applied by TCRdb to the 5' RACE reads, yields one record per CDR3 protein. The sample records hundreds of thousands of distinct CDR3 sequences, around an eighth being singletons. The material sequenced was PBMCs, taken on the day of the yellow fever booster vaccination. Receptors originate from a man younger than 40 who received the YFV17D yellow fever vaccine.

The chain joins TRBV30 to TRBJ2-1; tentatively, D is TRBD1 or TRBD2 (5 bases each). Trimming removed 0 bases from V and 6 bases from J, with 12 bases in between. Germline V CDR1 and CDR2: GTSNPN, SVGIG (reference sequence). CDR3 length: 14 amino acids. The CDR3 sequence: CAWSVLGVGNEQFF. CDR3 DNA: TGTGCCTGGAGTGTCCTGGGGGTGGGCAATGAGCAGTTCTTC.

This clonotype was observed a few times. The chain links TRBV20-1 to TRBJ2-5; no clear D gene. This CDR3 is built from 14 residues. Trimming removed 0 bases at V and 1 base at J, with 9 bases between. Germline V gene sequence: CDR1 DFQATT, CDR2 SNEGSKA (reference sequence). CDR3 in DNA: TGCAGTGCTAGAGATGTAGGTAGCCAAGAGACCCAGTACTTC. This encodes CSARDVGSQETQYF.

The chain uses TRBV29-1 and TRBJ2-1; D call uncertain. Germline CDR1 SQVTM, CDR2 ANQGSEA. The germline V and J ends were trimmed by 7 bases and 8 bases, with 18 bases remaining between them. The CDR3 has 13 residues. Written as DNA, the CDR3 is TGCAGCGGCCGGGCCTCCCTAGGACATGAGCAGTTCTTC. Protein sequence: CSGRASLGHEQFF.

This clonotype was detected a few times. This sequence joins TRBV2 and TRBJ2-7; possibly TRBD2 for D (6 bases). The CDR3 runs 14 residues. Between the trimmed V and J ends, which lost 6 bases and 6 bases, there was a span of 18 bases. Per the germline V gene, CDR1 is SNHLY and CDR2 is FYNNEI. DNA of the CDR3: TGTGCCAGCAGGGACGAGGCAGGGAGGAGCGAGCAGTACTTC. Amino acid sequence: CASRDEAGRSEQYF.

This clonotype was counted at least ten times. The chain couples TRBV28 to TRBJ2-4, with TRBD1 as a possible D gene (6 bases). Trimming stripped 4 bases from V and 4 bases from J, with 20 bases between. The germline gives CDR1 MDHEN, CDR2 SYDVKM. The CDR3 has 17 residues. The CDR3: CASSSLIDRQPKNIQYF. CDR3 DNA: TGTGCCAGCAGTTCGCTAATTGACAGGCAACCTAAAAACATTCAGTACTTC. The variable domain in full, completed from reference TRBV28 and TRBJ2-4, reads DVKVTQSSRYLVKRTGEKVFLECVQDMDHENMFWYRQDPGLGLRLIYFSYDVKMKEKGDIPEGYSVSREKKERFSLILESASTNQTSMYLCASSSLIDRQPKNIQYFGAGTRLSVL.

This clonotype was seen a few times. J is TRBJ1-2 and V is TRBV12-3 or TRBV12-4; 7 nucleotides line up with TRBD1. The CDR3 covers 13 residues. V was pared by 3 bases and J by 8 bases, with 6 bases of the junction left unmatched. CDR3 amino acids: CASSFKGAPGYTF. In DNA form, the CDR3 reads TGTGCCAGCAGTTTTAAGGGGGCGCCCGGCTACACCTTC.

This clonotype was recorded a few times. The chain carries TRBV5-5 and TRBJ1-2; no definite D call. Germline V CDR1 and CDR2: SGHKS, YYEKEE (reference sequence). Trimming took off 0 bases at V and 4 bases at J, with 13 bases between the two ends. The CDR3 has 15 residues. The CDR3 region has the DNA TGTGCCAGCAGCTTGGGGAATGAGGGCCTCTATGGCTACACCTTC. Translating it yields CASSLGNEGLYGYTF.

The chain combines TRBV29-1 with TRBJ1-2; a weak D match, TRBD1 (6 bases). Germline V gene lookup returns CDR1 SQVTM and CDR2 ANQGSEA. V shed 2 bases and J shed 5 bases, with 12 bases lying between them. CDR3 length: 13 residues. CDR3 nucleotides: TGCAGCGTTGAAACCGGGACACCTTATGGCTACACCTTC. Residues: CSVETGTPYGYTF. The entire variable domain, with the rest obtained from reference TRBV29-1 and TRBJ1-2, is as follows: SAVISQKPSRDICQRGTSLTIQCQVDSQVTMMFWYRQQPGQSLTLIATANQGSEATYESGFVIDKFPISRPNLTFSTLTVSNMSPEDSSIYLCSVETGTPYGYTFGSGTRLTVV.

This clonotype was seen a few times. The chain is built from TRBV5-1 and TRBJ2-1; D might be TRBD1 or TRBD2, each matching 5 bases. V lost 4 bases, J lost 1 base, and 15 bases lay in between. The CDR3 is 16 amino acids. CDR1 and CDR2 from the germline V gene are SGHRS and YFSETQ. CDR3 region: CASSGRDGASYNEQFF. DNA of the CDR3: TGCGCCAGCAGCGGACGGGACGGAGCTTCCTACAATGAGCAGTTCTTC.

This rearrangement joins TRBV11-2 to TRBJ1-6; D unresolved. Germline CDR1 and CDR2: SGHAT and FQNNGV. There are 14 residues in the CDR3. Trimming took 1 base from V and 6 from J, leaving 7 bases between them. In DNA form, the CDR3 reads TGTGCCAGCAGCTTAGTAGGTTTTAATTCACCCCTCCACTTT. Protein product: CASSLVGFNSPLHF.

This clonotype was counted a few times. The chain couples TRBV29-1 to TRBJ2-2; TRBD2 might be the D (6 bases). CDR1 SQVTM and CDR2 ANQGSEA come from the germline V gene. The CDR3 covers 14 residues. V lost 6 bases and J 0 bases, leaving 11 bases between the germline ends. CDR3 sequence: CSVGTAANTGELFF. The DNA of the CDR3 is TGCAGCGTCGGGACTGCTGCGAACACCGGGGAGCTGTTTTTT.

The rearrangement links TRBV4-3 to TRBJ1-6, with D unresolved. The CDR3 extends over 17 amino acids. Trimming stripped 0 bases from V and 0 bases from J, with 9 bases between. Germline V gene sequence: CDR1 LGHNA, CDR2 YSLEER. CDR3 in DNA: TGCGCCAGCAGCCAAGACCCCCTTACCTCCTATAATTCACCCCTCCACTTT. Translation gives CASSQDPLTSYNSPLHF.

This clonotype has only a few counts. The chain is built from TRBV15 and TRBJ1-2; D unclear. The CDR3 is 16 residues long. Per germline, CDR1 LNHNV and CDR2 YYDKDF (reference sequence). With 3 bases removed from V and 8 bases from J, the gap between germline ends came to 22 bases. The CDR3 loop is CATSSPGEQIISGYTF. The CDR3 region has the DNA TGTGCCACCAGCAGTCCCGGCGAACAGATCATCTCAGGCTACACCTTC.

V is TRBV4-3 and J is TRBJ2-5, with 7 positions matching TRBD1. Germline V gene sequence: CDR1 LGHNA, CDR2 YSLEER. V lost 1 base, J lost 10 bases, and 12 bases stayed unmatched. The CDR3 consists of 15 residues. The chain's CDR3 is CASSQGAGTHRGQYF. In DNA, the CDR3 is TGCGCCAGCAGCCAAGGGGCTGGGACCCACAGGGGCCAGTACTTC.

This clonotype was seen only a few times. The V gene is TRBV12-3 or TRBV12-4, the J gene TRBJ2-7; D ambiguous. With 7 bases removed from V and 3 bases from J, the gap between germline ends came to 16 bases. This CDR3 region has 14 residues. The chain's CDR3 is CASTIHTSFYEQYF. CDR3 nucleotide sequence: TGTGCCAGCACTATCCACACGTCTTTCTACGAGCAGTACTTC.

This clonotype appeared once. The chain has TRBV7-2 and TRBJ1-1; 8 bases are shared with TRBD1. The CDR3 has 14 amino acids. Germline lookup yields CDR1 SGHTA and CDR2 FQGNSA. The J segment lost 2 bases and the V segment lost 5 bases, leaving 4 bases of the junction unmatched. The CDR3 here is CASSKGQANTEAFF. The CDR3 nucleotides are TGTGCCAGCAGCAAGGGACAGGCAAACACTGAAGCTTTCTTT.

V gene TRBV9 combines with J gene TRBJ2-7, with D perhaps matching TRBD2 (7 bases). Deletions cut 4 bases from V and 2 bases from J, with 16 bases between. The CDR3 consists of 15 residues. The V gene's germline CDR1 is SGDLS and CDR2 YYNGEE. The CDR3 loop reads CASSPQTGRAYEQYF. The CDR3 DNA reads as TGTGCCAGCAGCCCTCAAACAGGGAGGGCCTACGAGCAGTACTTC.

This clonotype showed up just a few times. The rearrangement joins TRBV12-3 or TRBV12-4 to TRBJ1-5; TRBD1 agrees at 7 bases. J was trimmed by 6 bases and V by 6 bases; bases with no gene match: 14. CDR3 length: 16 amino acids. CDR3 in DNA: TGTGCCAGCAGCTGGCGGGCCAGGGGGTTAGGTCAGCCCCAGCATTTT. This encodes CASSWRARGLGQPQHF.

The chain uses TRBV7-2 and TRBJ1-2; a weak D match, TRBD1 (6 bases). Germline V gene data show CDR1 as SGHTA and CDR2 as FQGNSA. V gave up 5 bases and J gave up 5 bases, with 21 bases separating them. CDR3 length: 16 amino acids. CDR3 DNA sequence: TGTGCCAGCAGCCCAATGCGGGTGCGGGGGGCTTATGGCTACACCTTC. Its translation: CASSPMRVRGAYGYTF.

The rearrangement joins TRBV29-1 to TRBJ2-7; TRBD2 matches 11 bases. The ends lost 5 bases at V and 3 bases at J; junction bases unmatched: 12. The length of the CDR3 is 16 residues. The germline V gene has CDR1 SQVTM and CDR2 ANQGSEA. CDR3: CSVLGGTGTSGYEQYF. In DNA, the CDR3 is TGCAGCGTTTTGGGGGGGACCGGGACTAGCGGCTACGAGCAGTACTTC.

This clonotype was found a few times. The CDR3 is CASSSGREAFF. The CDR3 nucleotides read TGTGCCAGCAGTAGCGGACGGGAAGCTTTCTTT. J is TRBJ1-1 and V is TRBV14; no reliable D call. The CDR3 contains 11 residues. The germline V gene has CDR1 SGHDN and CDR2 FVKESK. V was shortened by 6 bases and J by 8 bases, with 10 bases between the two germline ends.

This clonotype turned up a few times. This chain joins TRBV5-1 and TRBJ2-5; 13 positions agree with TRBD2. Looked up from germline, CDR1 is SGHRS and CDR2 is YFSETQ. The CDR3 loop spans 16 amino acids. V dropped 3 bases and J dropped 1; count of bases not matched to a gene: 3. CDR3 in amino acids: CASSSGTSGAQETQYF. The CDR3, as DNA: TGCGCCAGCAGCTCTGGGACTAGCGGGGCCCAAGAGACCCAGTACTTC.

The sample holds a few counts of this clonotype. The chain recombines TRBV10-3 with TRBJ2-5; tentative D call: TRBD1 (5 bases). Trimming removed 9 bases at V and 2 bases at J, with 13 bases between. Germline-derived CDR1 and CDR2 are ENHRY and SYGVKD. This CDR3 is 13 amino acids long. CDR3 in amino acids: CAMKDAGQETQYF. CDR3 in DNA: TGTGCCATGAAGGACGCAGGGCAAGAGACCCAGTACTTC.

The table lists this clonotype with a few counts. The chain employs TRBV6-2 or TRBV6-3 and TRBJ2-1, with D perhaps matching TRBD2 (6 bases). V lost 3 bases and J lost 4, with 10 bases in between. CDR1 MNHEY and CDR2 SVGEGT come from the germline V gene. The CDR3 covers 14 residues. The CDR3 DNA reads TGTGCCAGCAGTTATTGGGGGGTTTACAATGAGCAGTTCTTC. Its protein product is CASSYWGVYNEQFF.

This clonotype has a handful of counts. The chain links TRBV5-1 to TRBJ2-1, with 7 bases matching TRBD2. The V gene end was trimmed by 0 bases and the J gene end by 2 bases; junction bases not matched to a gene: 5. The CDR3 runs 16 residues. Germline CDR1 is SGHRS and CDR2 is YFSETQ. Here the CDR3 DNA reads TGCGCCAGCAGCTTGGAGTCTAGCGGTGCCTACAATGAGCAGTTCTTC. This gives the protein CASSLESSGAYNEQFF.

The chain links TRBV9 to TRBJ1-3; D is ambiguous. The CDR3 has 14 amino acids. Trimming removed 1 base at V and 0 bases at J, with 5 bases between. Per germline, CDR1 SGDLS and CDR2 YYNGEE. Here the CDR3 DNA reads TGTGCCAGCAGCGTACAAAGCTCTGGAAACACCATATATTTT. Amino acid sequence: CASSVQSSGNTIYF.

The CDR3 reads CASSPAPREFNEQFF. The CDR3 region has the DNA TGTGCCAGCAGCCCCGCGCCGAGGGAGTTCAATGAGCAGTTCTTC. The rearrangement joins TRBV7-9 to TRBJ2-1, with D maybe TRBD2 (5 bases). This CDR3 is 15 amino acids long. V was trimmed by 5 bases and J by 6 bases, leaving 17 bases between them. Per the germline V gene, CDR1 is SEHNR and CDR2 is FQNEAQ (reference sequence). The whole variable domain, remainder taken from reference TRBV7-9 and TRBJ2-1, is DTGVSQNPRHKITKRGQNVTFRCDPISEHNRLYWYRQTLGQGPEFLTYFQNEAQLEKSRLLSDRFSAERPKGSFSTLEIQRTEQGDSAMYLCASSPAPREFNEQFFGPGTRLTVL.

The rearrangement uses TRBV6-5 and TRBJ1-2; the D gene is possibly TRBD1 (5 bases). The CDR3 consists of 12 residues. Germline values: CDR1 MNHEY, CDR2 SVGAGI. V lost 4 bases to trimming and J lost 7 bases, with 10 bases between them. In DNA form, the CDR3 reads TGTGCCAGCAGTTCTGCAGGGTTTGGCTACACCTTC. Its translation is CASSSAGFGYTF.

This clonotype was recorded many times. The chain links TRBV6-6 to TRBJ2-3; D ambiguous. V was pared by 2 bases and J by 6 bases, with 9 bases between. Germline V gene data show CDR1 as MNHNY and CDR2 as SVGAGI (reference sequence). The CDR3 has 13 residues. The CDR3, as DNA: TGTGCCAGCAGTTACGATCCTGCCGATACGCAGTATTTT. Translating gives CASSYDPADTQYF.

The chain is built from TRBV2 and TRBJ2-1; TRBD1 matches at 7 bases. The length of the CDR3 is 15 residues. The V segment lost 6 bases and the J segment 9 bases; nucleotides outside the gene matches: 14. Germline CDR1 and CDR2: SNHLY and FYNNEI. The CDR3 region has the DNA TGTGCCAGCAGGCGACAGGGCCCGAATTTGAGTGAGCAGTTCTTC. Translated: CASRRQGPNLSEQFF.

This clonotype was counted at least ten times. This chain joins TRBV9 and TRBJ1-1; 11 positions agree with TRBD1. Germline assignment: CDR1 SGDLS and CDR2 YYNGEE. The CDR3 totals 15 residues. V lost 4 bases and J lost 5; bases outside the gene matches: 7. The CDR3 nucleotides are TGTGCCAGCAGCACGAGTGGGACAGGGGGGACTGAAGCTTTCTTT. Its translation is CASSTSGTGGTEAFF.

This clonotype has more than one count but fewer than ten. This chain uses TRBV4-3 with TRBJ1-1; possibly TRBD1 for D (5 bases). V shed 2 bases and J shed 3 bases, with 10 bases lying between them. The CDR3 totals 14 residues. In germline, CDR1 is LGHNA, CDR2 YSLEER. CDR3 sequence: CASSQRGRHTEAFF. The CDR3 DNA sequence: TGCGCCAGCAGCCAAAGGGGCAGGCACACTGAAGCTTTCTTT.